This T cell receptor beta chain was identified in a study of T cells in Graves' hyperthyroidism and ophthalmopathy. For the study at large: Once the initial diagnosis was made, peripheral blood was obtained before any treatment.

The CDR3 length is 18 residues. Per germline, CDR1 SEHNR and CDR2 FQNEAQ (reference sequence). Germline trimming cut 5 bases from V and 9 bases from J; bases unmatched to any gene: 15. RNA transcripts gave rise to amplified TCR beta CDR3 regions. The HTBI set primed first-round TCR CDR3 RT-PCR. Using its own MiXCR run on the multiplex PCR reads, TCRdb lists one record per CDR3 protein. Of roughly 250,000 distinct CDR3 sequences in the sample, over 20% were seen once. The chain recombines TRBV7-9 with TRBJ2-1; TRBD2 agrees at 14 bases. This clonotype originated in a man under 40 with Graves' ophthalmopathy. The specimen sequenced was blood. The CDR3 protein is CASSPPGVTSGRAGEQFF. The CDR3 region has the DNA TGTGCCAGCAGCCCCCCGGGGGTGACTAGCGGGAGGGCCGGTGAGCAGTTCTTC.